The present T cell receptor (beta chain) was sequenced within a study of blood T cell repertoires in COVID-19. Turning to the study itself: Italy, Spain and the United States were the sources of the convalescent and acute COVID-19 samples. PBMCs, B-cell-depleted T cells, or T cells provided the cDNA or gDNA that made up the material.

Germline CDR1 and CDR2: MGHRA and YSYEKL. V lost 0 bases and J lost 3, with 14 bases in between. The CDR3 contains 16 residues. Per the study methods: Estimation of nucleated cell counts was performed using reference gene primer amplification. Repertoires were generated with immunoSEQ multiplex PCR, while TCRdb's copy carries only in-frame clones and drops some. V, J and clone size are taken as reported in that table, and D and trimming were inferred from the DNA itself. The table has a few hundred thousand clones, over 70% seen once. The chain carries TRBV4-1 and TRBJ1-1, with D tentatively TRBD1 (5 bases). This receptor was identified in a human donor in a cohort sampled during active COVID-19. Sequenced: peripheral blood. This chain's CDR3 is CASSQDGRGRDTEAFF. The DNA of the CDR3 is TGCGCCAGCAGCCAAGACGGGAGGGGTAGGGACACTGAAGCTTTCTTT.